These T cell receptor beta chains were read from a single sample in a study of T cells in Graves' hyperthyroidism and ophthalmopathy. A single record per CDR3 protein comes from TCRdb applying MiXCR to the multiplex PCR reads. The repertoire holds approximately 610,000 distinct CDR3 sequences, with under 15% as singletons. The sequenced sample consisted of blood. These receptors came from a woman aged 40 to 50 with Graves' ophthalmopathy. Each CDR3 is given with its conserved first and last residue. A D gene is named only where the DNA matches it firmly.

d_gene	v_gene	j_gene	CDR3aa
NA	TRBV29-1	TRBJ1-1	CSVESDYTEAFF
NA	TRBV5-6	TRBJ1-1	CASSLAVRGGTEAFF
TRBD1	TRBV27	TRBJ1-5	CASRTGTGPYLGNQPQHF
NA	TRBV19	TRBJ1-1	CASSGRETEAFF
NA	TRBV5-1	TRBJ2-2	CASSFQGEADTGELFF
NA	TRBV20-1	TRBJ2-2	CSARDRARGRVTGELFF
NA	TRBV4-1	TRBJ1-5	CASSQDQANQPQHF
TRBD1	TRBV11-1	TRBJ2-2	CASSLVGQGPTGELFF
TRBD2	TRBV20-1	TRBJ2-7	CSARLAGGPSYEQYF
NA	TRBV30	TRBJ1-5	CAWSPSQGVSNQPQHF
NA	TRBV2	TRBJ2-5	CASAQGEGTQYF
NA	TRBV12-3/TRBV12-4	TRBJ2-7	CASSLSGLAPYEQYF
NA	TRBV5-1	TRBJ1-1	CASSPGRDKNTEAFF
NA	TRBV28	TRBJ1-5	CASSAKLWTAQGQPQHF
TRBD1	TRBV20-1	TRBJ1-6	CSAFQGGHNSPLHF
NA	TRBV12-3/TRBV12-4	TRBJ2-3	CASRWGTDTQYF
NA	TRBV6-5	TRBJ2-7	CASSYSARVLYEQYF
NA	TRBV11-2	TRBJ2-7	CASSRGGGTEAYEQYF
TRBD1	TRBV3-1	TRBJ2-7	CASSQAGTGFYEQYF
TRBD2	TRBV6-1	TRBJ2-7	CASSEGLASYEQYF
TRBD1	TRBV12-3/TRBV12-4	TRBJ2-5	CASSRGQDRGPETQYF
TRBD2	TRBV7-6	TRBJ2-2	CASSSGLAVNTGELFF
TRBD1	TRBV24-1	TRBJ2-5	CATSDVWGQGKETQYF
TRBD1	TRBV9	TRBJ1-2	CASSDSPRDLTGVYGYTF
TRBD1	TRBV6-1	TRBJ1-1	CASSRDSIYEAFF
NA	TRBV5-1	TRBJ2-7	CASSRGQRDEQYF
NA	TRBV6-2/TRBV6-3	TRBJ2-7	CASSTPRGEQYF
TRBD1	TRBV10-3	TRBJ1-2	CAISGPPGQGVDNYGYTF
NA	TRBV30	TRBJ1-6	CAWSVGAGLNPPLHF
TRBD2	TRBV12-3/TRBV12-4	TRBJ2-5	CASTGGLAGETQYF
TRBD1	TRBV28	TRBJ2-7	CASSLPGTGGSYEQYF
NA	TRBV27	TRBJ2-4	CASSLLQGNIQYF
TRBD2	TRBV5-4	TRBJ2-7	CASRLAPSGSSYEQYF
TRBD1	TRBV10-3	TRBJ2-2	CAISAGQGESGELFF
NA	TRBV10-3	TRBJ2-7	CAISGSTGRYEQYF
TRBD1	TRBV6-1	TRBJ1-1	CASSVRDREEWYTEAFF
TRBD2	TRBV18	TRBJ2-1	CASSPGASGDNEQFF
TRBD2	TRBV28	TRBJ2-7	CASSWGSGMYF
NA	TRBV12-3/TRBV12-4	TRBJ2-2	CASSLGLGQGELFF
NA	TRBV12-3/TRBV12-4	TRBJ1-5	CASTYRDDNQPQHF
NA	TRBV29-1	TRBJ2-5	CSARTWSLETQYF
TRBD1	TRBV12-3/TRBV12-4	TRBJ2-5	CASSPPGTVQETQYF
NA	TRBV19	TRBJ2-3	CASSLADTQYF
TRBD2	TRBV3-1	TRBJ2-2	CASSQPGLARGELFF
NA	TRBV6-2/TRBV6-3	TRBJ1-1	CASSYWGRAFGAFF
TRBD2	TRBV28	TRBJ2-7	CASSNGLAGPYEQCF
NA	TRBV28	TRBJ1-2	CASSRGEAIYGYTF
NA	TRBV28	TRBJ1-5	CASSLSPPQPQHF
TRBD2	TRBV4-1	TRBJ2-2	CASSQVSGETGELFF
TRBD2	TRBV12-3/TRBV12-4	TRBJ2-7	CASSPGTSGRTYEQYF
NA	TRBV6-2/TRBV6-3	TRBJ2-5	CASSYLKAGETQYF
NA	TRBV15	TRBJ2-7	CAASRDLALAHEQYF
NA	TRBV6-1	TRBJ2-5	CASSEYETQYF
NA	TRBV25-1	TRBJ1-2	CASSVLTHDGTTNYGYTF
TRBD1	TRBV4-3	TRBJ2-7	CASSQIIGTGIPYEQYF